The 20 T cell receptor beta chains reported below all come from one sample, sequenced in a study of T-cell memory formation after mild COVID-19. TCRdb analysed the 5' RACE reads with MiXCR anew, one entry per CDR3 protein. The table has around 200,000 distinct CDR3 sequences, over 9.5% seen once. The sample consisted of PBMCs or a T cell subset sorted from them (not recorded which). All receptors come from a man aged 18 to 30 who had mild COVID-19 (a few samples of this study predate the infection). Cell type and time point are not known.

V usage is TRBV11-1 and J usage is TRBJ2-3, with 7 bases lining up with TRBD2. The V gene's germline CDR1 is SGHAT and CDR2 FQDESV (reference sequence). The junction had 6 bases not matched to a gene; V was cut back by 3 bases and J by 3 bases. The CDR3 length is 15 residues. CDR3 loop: CASSLSASGTDTQYF. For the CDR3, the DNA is TGTGCCAGCAGCTTGAGTGCTAGCGGAACAGATACGCAGTATTTT.

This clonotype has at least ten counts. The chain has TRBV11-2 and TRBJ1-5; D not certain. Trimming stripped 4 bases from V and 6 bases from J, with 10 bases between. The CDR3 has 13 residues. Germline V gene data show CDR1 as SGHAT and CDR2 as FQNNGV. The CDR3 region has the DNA TGTGCCAGCAGCTCCGACGGGTTTCAGCCCCAGCATTTT. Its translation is CASSSDGFQPQHF.

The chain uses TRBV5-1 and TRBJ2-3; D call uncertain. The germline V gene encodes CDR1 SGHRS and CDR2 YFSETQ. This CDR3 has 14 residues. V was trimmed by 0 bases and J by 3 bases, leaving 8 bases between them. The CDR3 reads CASSLGAGTDTQYF. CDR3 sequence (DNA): TGCGCCAGCAGCTTGGGCGCTGGAACAGATACGCAGTATTTT.

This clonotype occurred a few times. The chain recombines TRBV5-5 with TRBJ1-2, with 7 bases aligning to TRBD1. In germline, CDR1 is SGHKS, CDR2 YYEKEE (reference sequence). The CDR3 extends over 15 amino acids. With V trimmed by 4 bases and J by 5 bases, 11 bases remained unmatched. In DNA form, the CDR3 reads TGTGCCAGCAGCCCCGAGGGGGCAGGAGTTTATGGCTACACCTTC. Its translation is CASSPEGAGVYGYTF.

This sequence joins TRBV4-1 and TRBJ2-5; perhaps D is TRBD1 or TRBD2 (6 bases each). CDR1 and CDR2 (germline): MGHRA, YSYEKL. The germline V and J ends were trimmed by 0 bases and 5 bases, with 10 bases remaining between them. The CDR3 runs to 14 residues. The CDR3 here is CASSQEGGRETQYF. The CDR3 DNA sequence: TGCGCCAGCAGCCAAGAGGGGGGCCGGGAGACCCAGTACTTC.

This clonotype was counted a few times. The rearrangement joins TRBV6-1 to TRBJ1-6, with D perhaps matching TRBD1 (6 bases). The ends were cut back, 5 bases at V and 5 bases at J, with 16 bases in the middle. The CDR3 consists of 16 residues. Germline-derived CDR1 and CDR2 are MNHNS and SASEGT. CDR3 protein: CASSFGQSSDNSPLHF. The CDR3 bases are TGTGCCAGCAGTTTCGGACAGAGTAGCGATAATTCACCCCTCCACTTT.

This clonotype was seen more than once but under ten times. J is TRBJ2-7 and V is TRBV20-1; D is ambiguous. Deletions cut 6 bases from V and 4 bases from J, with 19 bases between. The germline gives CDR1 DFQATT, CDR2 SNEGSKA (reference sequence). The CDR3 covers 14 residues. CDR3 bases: TGCAGTGCCCTCCCCCCCACTCGTGGGTACGAGCAGTACGTC. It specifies CSALPPTRGYEQYV.

The CDR3 nucleotides are TGTGCCAGCAGCACAACAGGGGGCGGCGCAGATACGCAGTATTTT. This encodes CASSTTGGGADTQYF. This sequence joins TRBV28 and TRBJ2-3; 9 bases map to TRBD1. Germline-derived CDR1 and CDR2 are MDHEN and SYDVKM. The CDR3 covers 15 residues. The V segment lost 6 bases and the J segment 4 bases; nucleotides outside the gene matches: 8.

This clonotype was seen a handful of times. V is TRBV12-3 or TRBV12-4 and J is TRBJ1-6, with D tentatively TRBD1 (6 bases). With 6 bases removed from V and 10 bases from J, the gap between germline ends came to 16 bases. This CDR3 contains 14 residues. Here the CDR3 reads CASSSTGTYSPLHF. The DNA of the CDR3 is TGTGCCAGCAGCTCAACAGGGACTTACTCACCCCTCCACTTT.

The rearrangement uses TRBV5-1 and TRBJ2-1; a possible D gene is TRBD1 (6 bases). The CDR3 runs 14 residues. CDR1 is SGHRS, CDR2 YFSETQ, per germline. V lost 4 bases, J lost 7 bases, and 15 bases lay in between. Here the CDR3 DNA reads TGCGCCAGCAGCCCCCCCCGCCAGGGGAATGAGCAGTTCTTC. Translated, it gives CASSPPRQGNEQFF.

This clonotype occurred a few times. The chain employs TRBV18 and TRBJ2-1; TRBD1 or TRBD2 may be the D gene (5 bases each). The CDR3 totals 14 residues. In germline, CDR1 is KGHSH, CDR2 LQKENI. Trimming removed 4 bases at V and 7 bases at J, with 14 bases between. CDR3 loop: CASSLPPGRNEQFF. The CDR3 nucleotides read TGTGCCAGCTCACTTCCCCCGGGGCGGAATGAGCAGTTCTTC.

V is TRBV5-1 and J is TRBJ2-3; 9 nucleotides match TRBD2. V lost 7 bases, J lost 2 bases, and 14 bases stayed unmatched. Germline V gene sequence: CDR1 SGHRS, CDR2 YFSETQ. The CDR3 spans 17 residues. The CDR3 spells CASSRAGGPKYTDTQYF. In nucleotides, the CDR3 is TGCGCCAGCTCCAGGGCGGGGGGGCCAAAGTACACAGATACGCAGTATTTT.

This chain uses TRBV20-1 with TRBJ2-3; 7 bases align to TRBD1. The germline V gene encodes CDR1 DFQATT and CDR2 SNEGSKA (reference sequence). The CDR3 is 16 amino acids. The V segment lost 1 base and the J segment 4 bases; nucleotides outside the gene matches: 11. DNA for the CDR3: TGCAGTGCTAGAGTGGTGGGACAGATAAACTCAGATACGCAGTATTTT. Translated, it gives CSARVVGQINSDTQYF.

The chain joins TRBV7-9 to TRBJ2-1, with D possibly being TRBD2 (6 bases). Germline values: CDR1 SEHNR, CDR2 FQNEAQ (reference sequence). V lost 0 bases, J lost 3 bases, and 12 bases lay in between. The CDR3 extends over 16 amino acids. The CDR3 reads CASSLAGGRNYNEQFF. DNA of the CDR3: TGTGCCAGCAGCTTAGCGGGAGGTCGGAACTACAATGAGCAGTTCTTC. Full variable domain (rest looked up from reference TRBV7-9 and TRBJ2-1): DTGVSQNPRHKITKRGQNVTFRCDPISEHNRLYWYRQTLGQGPEFLTYFQNEAQLEKSRLLSDRFSAERPKGSFSTLEIQRTEQGDSAMYLCASSLAGGRNYNEQFFGPGTRLTVL.

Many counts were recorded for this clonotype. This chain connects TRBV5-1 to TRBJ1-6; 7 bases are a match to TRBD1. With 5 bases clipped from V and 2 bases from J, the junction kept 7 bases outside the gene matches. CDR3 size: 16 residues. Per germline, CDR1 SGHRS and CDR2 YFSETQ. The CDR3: CASRPRDSAYNSPLHF. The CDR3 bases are TGCGCCAGCAGGCCGAGGGACAGCGCCTATAATTCACCCCTCCACTTT.

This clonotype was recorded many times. The CDR3 sequence is CASSPSSSTDTQYF. CDR3 DNA: TGTGCCAGCTCACCCTCTTCGAGCACAGATACGCAGTATTTT. V and J are TRBV18 and TRBJ2-3; D remains ambiguous. CDR3 size: 14 residues. The V end was cut by 3 bases, the J end by 0 bases, with 7 bases between. CDR1 and CDR2 (germline): KGHSH, LQKENI.

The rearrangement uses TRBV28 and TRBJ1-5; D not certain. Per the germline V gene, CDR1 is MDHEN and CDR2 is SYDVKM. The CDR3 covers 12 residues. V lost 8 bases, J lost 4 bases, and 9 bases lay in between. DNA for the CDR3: TGTGCCAGCGGATCCGGGAATCAGCCCCAGCATTTT. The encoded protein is CASGSGNQPQHF.

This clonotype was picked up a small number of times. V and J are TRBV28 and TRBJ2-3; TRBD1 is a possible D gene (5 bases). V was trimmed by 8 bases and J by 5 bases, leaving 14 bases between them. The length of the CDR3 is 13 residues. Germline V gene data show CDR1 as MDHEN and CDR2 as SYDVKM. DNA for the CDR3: TGTGCCAGCGGGGCAGGGCAAGGAGATACGCAGTATTTT. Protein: CASGAGQGDTQYF.

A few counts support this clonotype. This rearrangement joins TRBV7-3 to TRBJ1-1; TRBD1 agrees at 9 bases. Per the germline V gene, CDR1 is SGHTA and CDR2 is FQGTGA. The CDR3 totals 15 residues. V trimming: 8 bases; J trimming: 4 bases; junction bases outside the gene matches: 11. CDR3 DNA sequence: TGTGCCAGCGGGCGTTCGGCGGGACAGGGCACTGAAGCTTTCTTT. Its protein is CASGRSAGQGTEAFF.

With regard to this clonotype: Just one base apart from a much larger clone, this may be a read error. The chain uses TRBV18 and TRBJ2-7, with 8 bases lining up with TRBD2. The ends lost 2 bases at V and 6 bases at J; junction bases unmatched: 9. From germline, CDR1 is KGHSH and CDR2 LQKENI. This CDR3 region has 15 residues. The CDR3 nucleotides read TGTGCCAGCTCACCAGGGACTAGGGGGGGTGTCGAGCAGTACGTC. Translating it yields CASSPGTRGGVEQYV.